Shown below are 14 T cell receptor beta chains from a single sample sequenced in a study of blood T cell repertoires in COVID-19. Profiled with immunoSEQ multiplex PCR; TCRdb holds only in-frame clones, not every one. The sample yields 250,000 to 350,000 clones, 85% to 90% seen once. The specimen sequenced was peripheral blood. These receptors originate from a woman younger than 45 with COVID-19, enrolled during active disease.

The chain couples TRBV6-2 or TRBV6-3 to TRBJ1-2; D is unclear. Trimming cost V 5 bases and J 4 bases, with 11 bases left between them. CDR1 is MNHEY and CDR2 is SVGEGT in the germline V gene. This CDR3 region has 13 residues. DNA of the CDR3: TGTGCCAGCAGTCCGACAAGCTTCTATGGCTACACCTTC. Its protein is CASSPTSFYGYTF.

This chain links TRBV9 with TRBJ2-1, with TRBD2 identical over 8 bases. The junction had 7 bases not matched to a gene; V was cut back by 4 bases and J by 4 bases. The germline gives CDR1 SGDLS, CDR2 YYNGEE. The CDR3 totals 15 residues. The CDR3 bases are TGTGCCAGCAGCTCCCGACTAGCGCCATACAATGAGCAGTTCTTC. This translates into CASSSRLAPYNEQFF.

As concerns this clone: Other DNA sequences in the sample encode the same CDR3. The V call is TRBV5-1, the J call TRBJ2-7; TRBD1 agrees at 10 bases. CDR3 length: 14 residues. V lost 1 base to trimming and J lost 4 bases; unmatched junction nucleotides: 2. Looked up from germline, CDR1 is SGHRS and CDR2 is YFSETQ. CDR3 protein: CASSLRDRGYEQYF. CDR3 bases: TGCGCCAGCAGCTTGCGGGACAGGGGTTACGAGCAGTACTTC. The full variable domain, completed using reference TRBV5-1 and TRBJ2-7, is KAGVTQTPRYLIKTRGQQVTLSCSPISGHRSVSWYQQTPGQGLQFLFEYFSETQRNKGNFPGRFSGRQFSNSRSEMNVSTLELGDSALYLCASSLRDRGYEQYFGPGTRLTVT.

The rearrangement joins TRBV10-2 to TRBJ2-7; TRBD2 matches 8 bases. The V segment lost 2 bases and the J segment 4 bases; nucleotides outside the gene matches: 10. CDR1 is WSHSY, CDR2 SAAADI, per germline. The CDR3 totals 16 residues. CDR3 amino acids: CASSEGNGRESYEQYF. For the CDR3, the DNA is TGCGCCAGCAGTGAGGGTAACGGGAGGGAAAGTTACGAGCAGTACTTC.

The J gene is TRBJ2-2, the V gene TRBV14, with 7 bases identical to TRBD2. CDR3 length: 15 amino acids. Germline loops: CDR1 SGHDN, CDR2 FVKESK. J gave up 4 bases and V 2 bases, and 4 bases lay outside the gene matches. CDR3 nucleotides: TGTGCCAGCAGCCAATTGGGAGGGAGCACCGGGGAGCTGTTTTTT. This gives the protein CASSQLGGSTGELFF.

V is TRBV3-1 (or the pseudogene TRBV3-2) and J is TRBJ2-7; 10 nucleotides line up with TRBD1. CDR1 LGHDT and CDR2 YNNKEL come from the germline V gene (reference sequence). The CDR3 spans 15 residues. V trimming: 5 bases; J trimming: 6 bases; junction bases outside the gene matches: 10. CDR3 sequence reads: CASSKRGTGESEQYF. The CDR3 DNA reads TGTGCCAGCAGCAAACGCGGGACAGGGGAGAGCGAGCAGTACTTC.

The chain combines TRBV10-3 with TRBJ1-5; D call uncertain. V was trimmed by 6 bases and J by 5 bases, leaving 8 bases between them. This CDR3 contains 12 residues. In germline, CDR1 is ENHRY, CDR2 SYGVKD. The CDR3 is CAISTDDQPQHF. Here the CDR3 DNA reads TGTGCCATCAGCACAGACGATCAGCCCCAGCATTTT.

This clone was seen just once. The chain employs TRBV5-6 and TRBJ2-7; maybe TRBD1 (6 bases). The CDR3 is 14 residues long. CDR1 and CDR2 from the germline V gene are SGHDT and YYEEEE. Deletions cut 0 bases from V and 1 base from J, with 8 bases between. The CDR3 loop reads CASSLAGTSYEQYF. The CDR3 region has the DNA TGTGCCAGCAGCTTGGCTGGGACATCCTACGAGCAGTACTTC.

Here the CDR3 DNA reads TGTGCCAGTAGTATAAAATCCGGGACTAGCGGGGAAGTCTACGAGCAGTACTTC. It encodes CASSIKSGTSGEVYEQYF. The chain recombines TRBV19 with TRBJ2-7; 13 nucleotides agree with TRBD2. V shed 2 bases and J 3 bases; nucleotides not matched to a gene: 10. CDR1 LNHDA and CDR2 SQIVND come from the germline V gene (reference sequence). This CDR3 spans 18 amino acids. Full variable domain (rest looked up from reference TRBV19 and TRBJ2-7): DGGITQSPKYLFRKEGQNVTLSCEQNLNHDAMYWYRQDPGQGLRLIYYSQIVNDFQKGDIAEGYSVSREKKESFPLTVTSAQKNPTAFYLCASSIKSGTSGEVYEQYFGPGTRLTVT.

A few counts support this clone. This rearrangement joins TRBV29-1 to TRBJ1-5, with 8 bases aligning to TRBD1. Germline CDR1 SQVTM, CDR2 ANQGSEA. Losses at the gene ends were 4 bases for V and 6 bases for J; bases not matched to a gene: 2. There are 12 residues in the CDR3. CDR3 region: CSVAQGVQPQHF. CDR3 DNA: TGCAGCGTTGCACAGGGGGTTCAGCCCCAGCATTTT.

This chain uses TRBV27 with TRBJ2-2, with TRBD2 matching 9 bases. Germline assignment: CDR1 MNHEY and CDR2 SMNVEV (reference sequence). The trim removed 2 bases at V and 4 bases at J, leaving 26 bases unmatched. This CDR3 region has 23 residues. CDR3 nucleotide sequence: TGTGCCAGCAGTTTAAGGATGTATCGGGGGGCGGGTAGCGGGAGAATTGTCACCGGGGAGCTGTTTTTT. Translation: CASSLRMYRGAGSGRIVTGELFF.

The chain employs TRBV24-1 and TRBJ2-5; D ambiguous. The CDR3 totals 15 residues. V lost 0 bases, J lost 5 bases, and 12 bases lay in between. The V gene's germline CDR1 is KGHDR and CDR2 SFDVKD. This CDR3 is CATSDLPGGRETQYF. The CDR3 nucleotides are TGTGCCACCAGTGATTTGCCGGGTGGTCGGGAGACCCAGTACTTC.

CDR3: CASSLGAGSGTDTQYF. The DNA for the CDR3 is TGTGCCAGCAGCTTAGGGGCCGGGAGTGGCACAGATACGCAGTATTTT. The J gene is TRBJ2-3, the V gene TRBV7-6, with D perhaps TRBD2 (6 bases). The germline CDR1 and CDR2 sequences are SGHVS and FNYEAQ. Trimming stripped 1 base from V and 1 base from J, with 12 bases between. The CDR3 totals 16 residues.

This CDR3 is CASSQDGRKTQYF. The CDR3 bases are TGTGCCAGCAGCCAAGATGGGAGGAAGACCCAGTACTTC. The V and J genes are TRBV3-1 (or the pseudogene TRBV3-2) and TRBJ2-5; maybe TRBD2 (6 bases). This CDR3 region has 13 residues. Deletions cut 0 bases from V and 6 bases from J, with 8 bases between. Germline V gives CDR1 LGHDT, CDR2 YNNKEL (reference sequence).